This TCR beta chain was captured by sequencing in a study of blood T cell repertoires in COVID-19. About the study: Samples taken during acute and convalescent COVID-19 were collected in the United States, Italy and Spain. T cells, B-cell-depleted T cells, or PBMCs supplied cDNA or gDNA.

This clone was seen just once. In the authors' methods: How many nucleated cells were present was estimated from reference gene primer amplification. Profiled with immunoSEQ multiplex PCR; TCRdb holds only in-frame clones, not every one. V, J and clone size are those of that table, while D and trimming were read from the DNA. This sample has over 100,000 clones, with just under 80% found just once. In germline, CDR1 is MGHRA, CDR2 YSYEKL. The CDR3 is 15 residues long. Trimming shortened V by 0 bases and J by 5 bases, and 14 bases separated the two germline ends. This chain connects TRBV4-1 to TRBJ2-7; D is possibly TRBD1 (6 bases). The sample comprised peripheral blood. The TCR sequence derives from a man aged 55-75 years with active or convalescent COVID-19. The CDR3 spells CASSQEVRQADEQYF. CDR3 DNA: TGCGCCAGCAGCCAAGAAGTCCGACAGGCCGACGAGCAGTACTTC.